This T cell receptor (beta chain) comes out of a study of shared clonotypes between healthy human individuals. Sorted-subset replicate PCRs used 200 ng DNA, roughly 28,000 T cell genomes. The method was immunoSEQ multiplex PCR; TCRdb's version includes in-frame clones alone and lacks a portion of them. This table has some 1 million clones, 65% to 80% appearing once. CDR1 is WNHNN, CDR2 SYGVQD, per germline (reference sequence). The CDR3 has 13 residues. V was cut by 5 bases and J by 0 bases, with 6 bases left in between. General study points: Four donors held about 5% of naive CD4 clonotypes in common. Naive subsets, compared against memory subsets, generally had larger estimated richness values. Clonotypes shared by all four donors outscored non-shared clonotypes in generation probability.

On this clone itself: Its antigen remains unknown.

V usage is TRBV10-1 and J usage is TRBJ2-3; no reliable D call. The source is a man younger than 35 in good health. The sequencing sample was made of memory CD4+ T cells sorted from blood. The subset was: CD45RA-negative fraction. The CDR3 reads CASSSISTDTQYF. The CDR3 bases are TGCGCCAGCAGTTCTATAAGCACAGATACGCAGTATTTT.